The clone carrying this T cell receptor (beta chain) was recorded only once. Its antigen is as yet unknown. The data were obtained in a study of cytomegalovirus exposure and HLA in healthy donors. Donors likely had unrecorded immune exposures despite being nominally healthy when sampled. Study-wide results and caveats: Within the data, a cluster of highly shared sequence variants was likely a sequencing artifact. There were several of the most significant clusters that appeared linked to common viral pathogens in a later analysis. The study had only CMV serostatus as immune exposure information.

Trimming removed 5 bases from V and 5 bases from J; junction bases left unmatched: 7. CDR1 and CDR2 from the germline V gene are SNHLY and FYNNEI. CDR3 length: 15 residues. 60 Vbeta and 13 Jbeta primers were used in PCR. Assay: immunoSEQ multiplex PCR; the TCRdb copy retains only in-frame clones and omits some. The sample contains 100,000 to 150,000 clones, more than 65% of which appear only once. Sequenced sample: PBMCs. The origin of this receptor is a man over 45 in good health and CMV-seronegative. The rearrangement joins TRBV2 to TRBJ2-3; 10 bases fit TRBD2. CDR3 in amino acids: CASSRESGGEDTQYF. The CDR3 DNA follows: TGTGCCAGCAGTAGGGAAAGCGGGGGGGAAGATACGCAGTATTTT. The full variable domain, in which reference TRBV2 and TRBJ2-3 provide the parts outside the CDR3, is EPEVTQTPSHQVTQMGQEVILRCVPISNHLYFYWYRQILGQKVEFLVSFYNNEISEKSEIFDDQFSVERPDGSNFTLKIRSTKLEDSAMYFCASSRESGGEDTQYFGPGTRLTVL.